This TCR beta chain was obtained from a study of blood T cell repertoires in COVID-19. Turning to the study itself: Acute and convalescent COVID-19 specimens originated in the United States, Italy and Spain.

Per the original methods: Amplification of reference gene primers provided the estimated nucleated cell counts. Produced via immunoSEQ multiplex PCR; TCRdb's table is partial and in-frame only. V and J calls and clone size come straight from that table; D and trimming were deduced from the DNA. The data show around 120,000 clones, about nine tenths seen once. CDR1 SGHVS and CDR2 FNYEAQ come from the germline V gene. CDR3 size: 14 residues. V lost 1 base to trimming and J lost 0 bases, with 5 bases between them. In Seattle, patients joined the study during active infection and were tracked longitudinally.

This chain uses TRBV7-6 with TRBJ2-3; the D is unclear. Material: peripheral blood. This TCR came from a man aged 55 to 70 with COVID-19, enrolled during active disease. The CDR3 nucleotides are TGTGCCAGCAGCTTAGGGCAGAGCACAGATACGCAGTATTTT. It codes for CASSLGQSTDTQYF.